The clone carrying this T cell receptor beta chain was observed a handful of times. Its antigen is as yet unknown. The CDR3 contains 13 residues. Germline assignment: CDR1 GTSNPN and CDR2 SVGIG (reference sequence). The data were taken from a study of shared clonotypes between healthy human individuals. Study context: The plates for each donor numbered three CD4 naive, three CD4 memory, two CD8 naive and one CD8 memory. Whole-study findings and limits: Rarefaction revealed incomplete sorted-subset sequencing despite large depth. Lower generation probabilities were found for non-shared clonotypes than for those shared by all four donors. Generally, estimated richness proved larger in naive subsets than it did in memory subsets.

The method was immunoSEQ multiplex PCR; TCRdb's version includes in-frame clones alone and lacks a portion of them. Found here are 650,000 to 750,000 clones, 72% of them singletons; the top ten hold under 2%. J is TRBJ2-5 and V is TRBV30; 8 positions match TRBD2. Matching the DNA end better, TRBJ2-7 makes the J call doubtful. Input material: memory CD4+ T cells sorted from blood. The subset here: CD45RA-negative fraction. The TCR sequence derives from a woman aged 25 to 39 in good health. The DNA of the CDR3 is TGTGCCTGGAGGCGGGAGGTGTTCGACGAGCAGTACTTC. Translated, it gives CAWRREVFDEQYF.